This TCR beta chain came from a study of cytomegalovirus exposure and HLA in healthy donors. The PCR had 60 Vbeta and 13 Jbeta primers. Data came from immunoSEQ multiplex PCR; TCRdb stores just in-frame clones and leaves some out. Of around 130,000 clones listed, approximately 80% are singletons. As for the donors, each was a healthy bone marrow donor. This CDR3 is built from 16 residues. Germline values: CDR1 SGHVS, CDR2 FNYEAQ. The germline V and J ends were trimmed by 5 bases and 6 bases, with 23 bases remaining between them. The sequenced sample was PBMCs. The clonotype comes from a man aged 40-50 years in good health and CMV-seronegative. This chain joins TRBV7-6 and TRBJ2-7; weak D call: TRBD1 (6 bases). The CDR3 spells CASSPNKIAQGSEQYF. The CDR3 DNA sequence: TGTGCCAGCAGCCCTAATAAGATAGCACAGGGATCCGAGCAGTACTTC.